What follows is one T cell receptor beta chain and its context. This specimen belongs to a study of T cell changes during pregnancy in multiple sclerosis. Assay used: immunoSEQ multiplex PCR; TCRdb lists only in-frame clones, some missing. The table includes tens of thousands of clones, approximately 90% detected once. The sequence was collected from a female donor with multiple sclerosis, enrolled in a pregnancy study. The sequences come from peripheral blood, collected in the third trimester of pregnancy.

Here the CDR3 reads CATRASGSTDTQYF. In DNA, the CDR3 is TGTGCCACCAGGGCTAGCGGAAGCACAGATACGCAGTATTTT. The chain carries TRBV15 and TRBJ2-3; 7 bases are shared with TRBD2. This CDR3 has 14 amino acids. The V gene end was trimmed by 6 bases and the J gene end by 0 bases; junction bases not matched to a gene: 3. Germline CDR1 reads LNHNV; CDR2 reads YYDKDF (reference sequence). The whole variable domain, remainder taken from reference TRBV15 and TRBJ2-3, is DAMVIQNPRYQVTQFGKPVTLSCSQTLNHNVMYWYQQKSSQAPKLLFHYYDKDFNNEADTPDNFQSRRPNTSFCFLDIRSPGLGDTAMYLCATRASGSTDTQYFGPGTRLTVL.